A selection of T cell receptor beta chains follows, all from one sample in a study of shared clonotypes between healthy human individuals. The table came from immunoSEQ multiplex PCR; TCRdb's copy has only in-frame clones and leaves some out. The sample yields under 700,000 clones, around 95% seen once. Specimen: naive CD8+ T cells sorted from blood. These TCRs come from a young woman in good health. CDR3s include the opening cysteine and the closing phenylalanine or tryptophan. A D gene is named only where the DNA matches it firmly.

d_gene: TRBD2; v_gene: TRBV7-9; j_gene: TRBJ2-7; CDR3nt: TGTGCCAGCAACCGACTAGCGAGGCCCTACGAGCAGTACTTC; CDR3aa: CASNRLARPYEQYF
d_gene: .; v_gene: TRBV5-8; j_gene: TRBJ2-3; CDR3nt: TGTGCCAGCAGCTCCGCTGGGATACCAGATACGCAGTATTTT; CDR3aa: CASSSAGIPDTQYF
d_gene: .; v_gene: TRBV27; j_gene: TRBJ2-7; CDR3nt: TGTGCCAGCAGTTTATCGGTGTCAGGGATGTCATACGAGCAGTACTTC; CDR3aa: CASSLSVSGMSYEQYF
d_gene: TRBD1; v_gene: TRBV7-9; j_gene: TRBJ2-7; CDR3nt: TGTGCCAGCAGCACGCGGACAGGGAACTACGAGCAGTACTTC; CDR3aa: CASSTRTGNYEQYF
d_gene: .; v_gene: TRBV5-4; j_gene: TRBJ2-5; CDR3nt: TGTGCCAGCAGCTTGGCCGCTGAAGAGACCCAGTACTTC; CDR3aa: CASSLAAEETQYF
d_gene: .; v_gene: TRBV5-6; j_gene: TRBJ2-5; CDR3nt: TGTGCCAGCAGCTTGGACGGCCAGGGGTTCCAAGAGACCCAGTACTTC; CDR3aa: CASSLDGQGFQETQYF
d_gene: .; v_gene: TRBV5-6; j_gene: TRBJ2-1; CDR3nt: TGTGCCAGCAGCTTGGGCCTAGCAGTGGATGAGCAGTTCTTC; CDR3aa: CASSLGLAVDEQFF
d_gene: .; v_gene: TRBV7-9; j_gene: TRBJ1-2; CDR3nt: TGTGCCAGCAGCTTAAGTTCGCGGGCAGATGGCTACACCTTC; CDR3aa: CASSLSSRADGYTF
d_gene: .; v_gene: TRBV28; j_gene: TRBJ1-6; CDR3nt: TGTGCCAGCAGGCAACCGCCCAGGGGCCCGGAATCCTATAATTCACCCCTCCACTTT; CDR3aa: CASRQPPRGPESYNSPLHF
d_gene: .; v_gene: TRBV27; j_gene: TRBJ2-7; CDR3nt: TGTGCCAGCAGTCCCTATTCCACTGCCTTGTACGAGCAGTACTTC; CDR3aa: CASSPYSTALYEQYF
d_gene: .; v_gene: TRBV13; j_gene: TRBJ2-5; CDR3nt: TGTGCCAGCAGCTTTAAAACGGAACCTCTAGAGACCCAGTACTTC; CDR3aa: CASSFKTEPLETQYF
d_gene: .; v_gene: TRBV7-6; j_gene: TRBJ2-3; CDR3nt: TGTGCCAGCAGCCCAAGGGCGCTCGTTGCGGATACGCAGTATTTT; CDR3aa: CASSPRALVADTQYF
d_gene: .; v_gene: TRBV5-8; j_gene: TRBJ2-2; CDR3nt: TGTGCCAGCAGCTTGGTGCCGAACACCGGGGAGCTGTTTTTT; CDR3aa: CASSLVPNTGELFF
d_gene: .; v_gene: TRBV27; j_gene: TRBJ2-7; CDR3nt: TGTGCCAGCAGTTTTTCTAGTTTGGACTTCGAGCAGTACTTC; CDR3aa: CASSFSSLDFEQYF
d_gene: TRBD1; v_gene: TRBV18; j_gene: TRBJ2-7; CDR3nt: TGTGCCAGCTCACCTGGACAGGGGAACAGCTACGAGCAGTACTTC; CDR3aa: CASSPGQGNSYEQYF
d_gene: .; v_gene: TRBV27; j_gene: TRBJ2-3; CDR3nt: TGTGCCAGCAGTTTAACTAGCTCTTCCACAGATACGCAGTATTTT; CDR3aa: CASSLTSSSTDTQYF